These 20 T cell receptor beta chains were sequenced from one sample in a study of shared clonotypes between healthy human individuals. The repertoire was sequenced with immunoSEQ multiplex PCR; TCRdb's copy has only in-frame clones and lacks some. This repertoire shows 1.6 million or so clones, approximately 98.5% found once; its top ten account for roughly 0.36%. The sample taken for sequencing was naive CD4+ T cells sorted from blood. Subset noted: CD45RA+ positively selected. These TCRs come from a man aged 25-45 years in good health.

CDR3 bases: TGCGCCAGCAGTGACAAAACTAGGGATGAGCAGTTCTTC. It specifies CASSDKTRDEQFF. This rearrangement joins TRBV10-1 to TRBJ2-1; the D gene is possibly TRBD2 (5 bases). The V gene's germline CDR1 is WNHNN and CDR2 SYGVQD (reference sequence). The V end was cut by 3 bases, the J end by 8 bases, with 11 bases between. This CDR3 has 13 residues.

The CDR3 reads CASSLDPGGENTIYF. The CDR3 coding sequence is TGTGCCAGCAGCTTAGATCCAGGGGGCGAAAACACCATATATTTT. This chain joins TRBV7-9 and TRBJ1-3, with 8 bases aligning to TRBD1. Germline values: CDR1 SEHNR, CDR2 FQNEAQ (reference sequence). The junction had 5 bases not matched to a gene; V was cut back by 1 base and J by 6 bases. CDR3 length: 15 residues.

V is TRBV2 and J is TRBJ1-2, with 8 bases matching TRBD1. Per germline, CDR1 SNHLY and CDR2 FYNNEI. CDR3 length equals 14 residues. J was trimmed by 2 bases and V by 5 bases; bases with no gene match: 4. This CDR3 reads CASSSGTGNYGYTF. CDR3 nucleotides: TGTGCCAGCAGTTCGGGGACAGGAAACTATGGCTACACCTTC.

As for this clone: Other DNA sequences in the same sample also yield this CDR3. The gene calls are TRBV19 and TRBJ2-3, with unresolved D. Germline CDR1 reads LNHDA; CDR2 reads SQIVND (reference sequence). The CDR3 spans 11 residues. With 3 bases removed from V and 6 bases from J, the gap between germline ends came to 4 bases. CDR3 residues: CASSIRDTQYF. In nucleotides, the CDR3 is TGTGCCAGTAGTATTAGGGATACGCAGTATTTT. Full variable domain (outside the CDR3, taken from reference TRBV19 and TRBJ2-3): DGGITQSPKYLFRKEGQNVTLSCEQNLNHDAMYWYRQDPGQGLRLIYYSQIVNDFQKGDIAEGYSVSREKKESFPLTVTSAQKNPTAFYLCASSIRDTQYFGPGTRLTVL.

This sequence joins TRBV18 and TRBJ2-7; D not certain. The V end lost 4 bases, the J end lost 2 bases, and 18 bases lay between the germline ends. CDR3 length: 16 amino acids. Germline V CDR1 and CDR2: KGHSH, LQKENI. This CDR3 reads CASSLRSPTSPYEQYF. As DNA, the CDR3 is TGTGCCAGCTCACTCAGGTCTCCGACATCTCCCTACGAGCAGTACTTC.

V usage is TRBV9 and J usage is TRBJ2-3; the match to TRBD2 covers 7 bases. The CDR3 length is 17 residues. Per the germline V gene, CDR1 is SGDLS and CDR2 is YYNGEE. V was pared by 4 bases and J by 0 bases, with 11 bases of the junction left unmatched. CDR3: CASSPKALAESTDTQYF. CDR3 in DNA: TGTGCCAGCAGCCCCAAAGCGCTAGCGGAGAGCACAGATACGCAGTATTTT.

This chain joins TRBV6-6 and TRBJ1-1, with D unclear. Germline V gives CDR1 MNHNY, CDR2 SVGAGI (reference sequence). This CDR3 is 13 amino acids long. V shed 4 bases and J shed 7 bases, with 13 bases lying between them. CDR3 sequence (DNA): TGTGCCAGCAGTTTGACGGGGTCTGGTGAAGCTTTCTTT. Its protein product is CASSLTGSGEAFF.

The J gene is TRBJ2-1, the V gene TRBV30; 10 bases agree with TRBD2. J was trimmed by 5 bases and V by 5 bases; bases with no gene match: 9. Germline values: CDR1 GTSNPN, CDR2 SVGIG (reference sequence). The CDR3 spans 15 residues. The CDR3 sequence: CAWSSGRLRDNEQFF. CDR3 sequence (DNA): TGTGCCTGGTCTAGCGGGAGACTAAGGGACAATGAGCAGTTCTTC.

The gene calls are TRBV10-2 and TRBJ2-2; the match to TRBD1 covers 8 bases. This CDR3 contains 17 residues. Trimming took 8 bases from V and 0 from J; bases not matched to a gene: 11. Germline CDR1 reads WSHSY; CDR2 reads SAAADI. For the CDR3, the DNA is TGCGCCAGCGGTAAGGGCCTGGGACAGGCGAACACCGGGGAGCTGTTTTTT. This encodes CASGKGLGQANTGELFF.

This chain joins TRBV5-5 and TRBJ2-2, with D perhaps matching TRBD2 (5 bases). The CDR3 loop spans 14 amino acids. Per the germline V gene, CDR1 is SGHKS and CDR2 is YYEKEE (reference sequence). Trimming left V 4 bases short and J 2 bases short, with 9 bases between. The CDR3 DNA is TGTGCCAGCAGCCCGCCGGGAAACACCGGGGAGCTGTTTTTT. This codes for CASSPPGNTGELFF.

V is TRBV5-1 and J is TRBJ2-3; D is unresolved. From germline, CDR1 is SGHRS and CDR2 YFSETQ. Trimming shortened V by 1 base and J by 3 bases, and 9 bases separated the two germline ends. CDR3 length equals 14 residues. Here the CDR3 DNA reads TGCGCCAGCAGCTTGTGGGTGTTGACAGATACGCAGTATTTT. It translates to CASSLWVLTDTQYF.

J is TRBJ1-5 and V is TRBV29-1; D gene uncertain. This CDR3 comprises 13 residues. Looked up from germline, CDR1 is SQVTM and CDR2 is ANQGSEA. Trimming took off 6 bases at V and 4 bases at J, with 13 bases between the two ends. CDR3 protein: CSVGARANQPQHF. CDR3 DNA sequence: TGCAGCGTGGGAGCTCGAGCTAATCAGCCCCAGCATTTT.

J is TRBJ2-3 and V is TRBV19, with 8 bases matching TRBD1. The length of the CDR3 is 13 residues. CDR1 LNHDA and CDR2 SQIVND come from the germline V gene (reference sequence). With V trimmed by 0 bases and J by 13 bases, 6 bases remained unmatched. CDR3 bases: TGTGCCAGTAGTATAGAAAGACAGGGGAAGGAGTATTTT. Translating it yields CASSIERQGKEYF.

This rearrangement joins TRBV19 to TRBJ2-1; 11 bases agree with TRBD2. The junction had 6 bases not matched to a gene; V was cut back by 5 bases and J by 3 bases. The V gene's germline CDR1 is LNHDA and CDR2 SQIVND (reference sequence). The CDR3 covers 16 residues. CDR3 in DNA: TGTGCCAGTAGTCCCGGGACTAGCGGAGTCTACAATGAGCAGTTCTTC. This gives the protein CASSPGTSGVYNEQFF.

The chain carries TRBV14 and TRBJ2-4; the match to TRBD1 covers 7 bases. The CDR3 consists of 17 residues. V was clipped by 5 bases and J by 5 bases; unmatched bases: 15. CDR1 SGHDN and CDR2 FVKESK come from the germline V gene. The CDR3 loop reads CASSSRKGALAENIQYF. DNA for the CDR3: TGTGCCAGCAGCTCAAGGAAGGGGGCTCTAGCAGAAAACATTCAGTACTTC.

The chain recombines TRBV15 with TRBJ2-6; D is possibly TRBD1 (6 bases). V was pared by 2 bases and J by 4 bases, with 18 bases between. The germline CDR1 and CDR2 sequences are LNHNV and YYDKDF (reference sequence). This CDR3 comprises 18 residues. For the CDR3, the DNA is TGTGCCACCAGCAGACCCCTCCAGGGGTATGCAGGGGCCAACGTCCTGACTTTC. Encoded protein: CATSRPLQGYAGANVLTF.

The gene calls are TRBV25-1 and TRBJ2-1; 9 bases agree with TRBD1. Germline loops: CDR1 MGHDK, CDR2 SYGVNS. CDR3 length: 14 residues. V gave up 6 bases and J gave up 0 bases; unmatched junction bases: 0. CDR3 region: CASRTGGSYNEQFF. In DNA, the CDR3 is TGTGCCAGCAGGACAGGGGGCTCCTACAATGAGCAGTTCTTC.

J is TRBJ2-3 and V is TRBV2; 11 bases are shared with TRBD2. Trimming cost V 3 bases and J 2 bases; bases outside gene matches: 7. Germline-derived CDR1 and CDR2 are SNHLY and FYNNEI. CDR3 length equals 17 residues. The CDR3 nucleotides read TGTGCCAGCAGTGATCTCCGACTAGCGGGGACCACAGATACGCAGTATTTT. Amino acids: CASSDLRLAGTTDTQYF.

The chain employs TRBV6-6 and TRBJ2-5; D is unclear. V shed 4 bases and J shed 5 bases, with 8 bases lying between them. The V gene's germline CDR1 is MNHNY and CDR2 SVGAGI (reference sequence). The CDR3 extends over 12 amino acids. CDR3 sequence: CASSSAPETQYF. As DNA, the CDR3 is TGTGCCAGCAGTTCTGCTCCGGAGACCCAGTACTTC.

This clone was seen only once. This sample includes further DNA sequences coding for the same CDR3. The chain uses TRBV5-1 and TRBJ2-7; TRBD1 matches at 11 bases. J was trimmed by 4 bases and V by 0 bases; bases with no gene match: 3. The CDR3 extends over 15 amino acids. CDR1 and CDR2 from the germline V gene are SGHRS and YFSETQ. CDR3 sequence (DNA): TGCGCCAGCAGCTTGGTAGGACAGGGGGCTTACGAGCAGTACTTC. Translating it yields CASSLVGQGAYEQYF.